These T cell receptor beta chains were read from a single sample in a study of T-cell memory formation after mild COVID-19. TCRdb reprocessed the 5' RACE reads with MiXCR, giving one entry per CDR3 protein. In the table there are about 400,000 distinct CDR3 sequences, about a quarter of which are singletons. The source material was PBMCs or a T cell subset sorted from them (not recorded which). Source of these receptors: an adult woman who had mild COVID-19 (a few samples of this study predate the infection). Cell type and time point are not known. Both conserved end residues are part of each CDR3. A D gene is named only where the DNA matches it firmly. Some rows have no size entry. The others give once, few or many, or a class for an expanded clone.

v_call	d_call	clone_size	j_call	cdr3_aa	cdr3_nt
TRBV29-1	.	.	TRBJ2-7	CSVESGKDYEQYF	TGCAGCGTTGAGTCGGGTAAGGACTACGAGCAGTACTTC
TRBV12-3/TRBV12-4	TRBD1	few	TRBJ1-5	CASSQRTGLNQPQHF	TGTGCCAGCAGCCAAAGGACAGGGTTAAATCAGCCCCAGCATTTT
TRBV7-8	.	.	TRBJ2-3	CASSPSRDLYTDTQYF	TGTGCCAGCAGCCCCAGCCGGGACTTATACACAGATACGCAGTATTTT
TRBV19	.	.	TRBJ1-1	CASSYMTNTEAFF	TGTGCCAGTAGTTATATGACGAACACTGAAGCTTTCTTT
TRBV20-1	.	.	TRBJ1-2	CSARTVYGYTF	TGCAGTGCTAGGACTGTTTATGGCTACACCTTC
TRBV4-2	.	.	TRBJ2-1	CASSPLALTYNEQFF	TGTGCCAGCAGCCCCCTGGCCCTTACCTACAATGAGCAGTTCTTC
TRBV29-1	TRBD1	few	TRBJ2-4	CSVGGGQGASKNIQYF	TGCAGCGTCGGGGGAGGCCAGGGGGCGTCCAAAAACATTCAGTACTTC
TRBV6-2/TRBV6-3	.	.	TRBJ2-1	CASSTTWTGGPFF	TGTGCCAGCAGTACCACGTGGACTGGGGGGCCGTTCTTC
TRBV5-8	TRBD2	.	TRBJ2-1	CASSLGLAGDYEQFF	TGTGCCAGCAGCTTGGGCCTAGCGGGGGACTATGAGCAGTTCTTC
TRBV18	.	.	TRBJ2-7	CASSLVLTAYEQYF	TGTGCCAGCTCACTGGTCCTGACAGCCTACGAGCAGTACTTC
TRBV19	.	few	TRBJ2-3	CASRPTRTDTQYF	TGTGCCAGTAGACCCACGAGGACAGATACGCAGTATTTT
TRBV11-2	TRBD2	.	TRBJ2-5	CASSFRTSGIETQYF	TGTGCCAGCAGCTTCCGGACTAGCGGGATAGAGACCCAGTACTTC
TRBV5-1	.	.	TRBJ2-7	CASSSPWDHEQYF	TGCGCCAGCAGCTCCCCCTGGGATCACGAGCAGTACTTC
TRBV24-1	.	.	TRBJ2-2	CATSDFPGGELFF	TGTGCCACCAGTGATTTCCCGGGAGGGGAGCTGTTTTTT
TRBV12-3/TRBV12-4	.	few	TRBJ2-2	CASSPQGLDTGELFF	TGTGCCAGCAGTCCCCAGGGGCTGGACACCGGGGAGCTGTTTTTT
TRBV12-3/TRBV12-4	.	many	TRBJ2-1	CASSLRRSVDEQFF	TGTGCCAGCAGTTTGAGGAGGTCCGTGGATGAGCAGTTCTTC
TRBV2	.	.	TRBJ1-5	CASSDNYRAQPQHF	TGTGCCAGCAGTGATAATTACAGGGCGCAGCCCCAGCATTTT
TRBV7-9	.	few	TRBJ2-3	CASSPRTGQDTQYF	TGTGCCAGCAGCCCTCGGACGGGGCAGGATACGCAGTATTTT
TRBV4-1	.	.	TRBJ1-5	CASSQEGRGQPQHF	TGCGCCAGCAGCCAAGAAGGGAGGGGACAGCCCCAGCATTTT
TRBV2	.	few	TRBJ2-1	CASSALWGNEQFF	TGTGCCAGCAGTGCGCTCTGGGGCAATGAGCAGTTCTTC
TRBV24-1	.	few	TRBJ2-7	CATSDFGEQYF	TGTGCCACCAGTGATTTTGGCGAGCAGTACTTC
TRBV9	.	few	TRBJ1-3	CASSVEGGNTIYF	TGTGCCAGCAGCGTAGAAGGGGGAAACACCATATATTTT
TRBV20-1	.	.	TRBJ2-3	CSAGGTDTQYF	TGCAGTGCTGGGGGCACAGATACGCAGTATTTT
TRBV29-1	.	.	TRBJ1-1	CSSAGGVNTEAFF	TGCAGCTCGGCGGGGGGGGTGAACACTGAAGCTTTCTTT
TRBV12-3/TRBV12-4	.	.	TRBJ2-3	CASSLQGYRLTDTQYF	TGTGCCAGCAGTCTACAGGGATACAGGCTCACAGATACGCAGTATTTT
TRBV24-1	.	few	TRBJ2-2	CATSDLRGPGELFF	TGTGCCACCAGTGACCTTCGGGGGCCCGGGGAGCTGTTTTTT
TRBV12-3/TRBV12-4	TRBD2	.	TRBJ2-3	CASSLAGTSGRWDTQYF	TGTGCCAGCAGTTTAGCGGGGACTAGCGGGAGATGGGATACGCAGTATTTT